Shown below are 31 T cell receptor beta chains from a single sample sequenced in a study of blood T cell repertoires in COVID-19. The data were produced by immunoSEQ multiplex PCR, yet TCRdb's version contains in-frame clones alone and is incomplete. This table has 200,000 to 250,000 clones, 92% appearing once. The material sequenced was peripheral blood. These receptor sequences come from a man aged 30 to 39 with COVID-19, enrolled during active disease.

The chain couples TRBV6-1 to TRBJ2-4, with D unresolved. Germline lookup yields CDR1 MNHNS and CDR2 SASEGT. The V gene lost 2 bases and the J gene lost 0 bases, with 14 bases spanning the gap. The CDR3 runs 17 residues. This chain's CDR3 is CASSESRWALAKNIQYF. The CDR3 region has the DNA TGTGCCAGCAGTGAATCGCGTTGGGCGTTAGCCAAAAACATTCAGTACTTC.

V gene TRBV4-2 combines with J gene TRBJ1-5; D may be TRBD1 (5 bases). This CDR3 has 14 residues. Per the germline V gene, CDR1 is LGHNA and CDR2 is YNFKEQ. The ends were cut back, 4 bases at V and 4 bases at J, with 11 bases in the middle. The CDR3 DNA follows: TGTGCCAGCAGCCTCGGGACTGATAATCAGCCCCAGCATTTT. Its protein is CASSLGTDNQPQHF.

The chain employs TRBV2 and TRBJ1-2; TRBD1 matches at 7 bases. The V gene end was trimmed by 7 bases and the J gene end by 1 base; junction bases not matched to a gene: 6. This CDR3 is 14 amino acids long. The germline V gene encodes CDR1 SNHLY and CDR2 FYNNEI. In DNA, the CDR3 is TGTGCCAGCAAAGAAAGACAGGGTAACTATGGCTACACCTTC. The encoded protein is CASKERQGNYGYTF. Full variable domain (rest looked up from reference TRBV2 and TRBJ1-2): EPEVTQTPSHQVTQMGQEVILRCVPISNHLYFYWYRQILGQKVEFLVSFYNNEISEKSEIFDDQFSVERPDGSNFTLKIRSTKLEDSAMYFCASKERQGNYGYTFGSGTRLTVV.

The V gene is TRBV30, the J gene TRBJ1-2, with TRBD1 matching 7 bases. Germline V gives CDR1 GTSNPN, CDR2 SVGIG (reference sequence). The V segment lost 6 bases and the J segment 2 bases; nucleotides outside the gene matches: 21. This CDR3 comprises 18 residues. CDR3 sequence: CACSPRRPHSTGNYGYTF. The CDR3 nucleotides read TGTGCCTGCTCCCCTCGAAGGCCCCACTCGACAGGGAACTATGGCTACACCTTC.

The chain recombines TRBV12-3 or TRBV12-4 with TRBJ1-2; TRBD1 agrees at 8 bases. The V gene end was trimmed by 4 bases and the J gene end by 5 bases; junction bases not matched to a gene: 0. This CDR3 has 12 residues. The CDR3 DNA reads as TGTGCCAGCAGTTGGACAGGGTATGGCTACACCTTC. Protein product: CASSWTGYGYTF.

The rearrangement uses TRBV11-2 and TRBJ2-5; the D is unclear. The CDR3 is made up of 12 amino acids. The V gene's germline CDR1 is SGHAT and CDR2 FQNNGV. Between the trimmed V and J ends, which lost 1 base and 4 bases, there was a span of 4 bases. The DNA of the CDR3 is TGTGCCAGCAGCTTAGTAGCAGAGACCCAGTACTTC. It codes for CASSLVAETQYF.

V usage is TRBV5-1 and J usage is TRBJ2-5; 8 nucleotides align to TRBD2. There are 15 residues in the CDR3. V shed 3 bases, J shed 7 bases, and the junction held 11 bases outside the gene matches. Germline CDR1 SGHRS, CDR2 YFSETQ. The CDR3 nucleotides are TGCGCCAGCAGCTACGGGACTAGTGGAGCAGGGACCCAGTACTTC. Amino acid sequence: CASSYGTSGAGTQYF.

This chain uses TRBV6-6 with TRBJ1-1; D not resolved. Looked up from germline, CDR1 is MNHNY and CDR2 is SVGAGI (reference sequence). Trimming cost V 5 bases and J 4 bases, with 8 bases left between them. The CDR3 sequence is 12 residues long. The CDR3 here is CASSEVATEAFF. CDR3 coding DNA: TGTGCCAGCAGTGAGGTAGCCACTGAAGCTTTCTTT.

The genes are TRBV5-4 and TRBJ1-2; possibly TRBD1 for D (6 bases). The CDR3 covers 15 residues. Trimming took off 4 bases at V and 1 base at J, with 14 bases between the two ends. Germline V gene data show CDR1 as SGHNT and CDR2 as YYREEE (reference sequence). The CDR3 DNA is TGTGCCAGCAGCCTTGGACAGCAAGTTAACTATGGCTACACCTTC. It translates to CASSLGQQVNYGYTF.

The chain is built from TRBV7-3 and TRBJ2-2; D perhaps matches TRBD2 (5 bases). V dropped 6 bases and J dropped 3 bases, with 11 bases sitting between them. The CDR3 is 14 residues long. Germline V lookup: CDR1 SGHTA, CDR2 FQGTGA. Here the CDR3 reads CASRSVGDTGELFF. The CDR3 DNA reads TGTGCCAGCAGATCAGTCGGGGACACCGGGGAGCTGTTTTTT.

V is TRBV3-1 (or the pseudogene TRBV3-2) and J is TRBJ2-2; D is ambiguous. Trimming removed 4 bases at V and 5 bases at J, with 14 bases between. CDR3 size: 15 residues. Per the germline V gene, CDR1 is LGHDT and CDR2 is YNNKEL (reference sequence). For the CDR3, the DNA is TGTGCCAGCAGCCCTCTCGGAGCAGTAACCGGGGAGCTGTTTTTT. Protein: CASSPLGAVTGELFF.

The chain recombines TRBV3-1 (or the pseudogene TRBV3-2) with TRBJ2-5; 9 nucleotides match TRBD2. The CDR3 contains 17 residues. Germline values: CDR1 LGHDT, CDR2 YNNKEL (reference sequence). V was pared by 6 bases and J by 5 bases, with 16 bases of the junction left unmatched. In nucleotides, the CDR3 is TGTGCCAGCAGTCCGGGACTAGCAGCTCAAATGGGGGAGACCCAGTACTTC. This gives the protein CASSPGLAAQMGETQYF.

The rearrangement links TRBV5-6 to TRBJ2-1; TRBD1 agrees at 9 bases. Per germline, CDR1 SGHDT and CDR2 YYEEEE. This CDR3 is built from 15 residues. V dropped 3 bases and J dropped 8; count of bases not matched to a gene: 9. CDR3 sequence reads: CASSSWDRVSHEQFF. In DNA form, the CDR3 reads TGTGCCAGCAGCTCATGGGACAGGGTAAGCCATGAGCAGTTCTTC.

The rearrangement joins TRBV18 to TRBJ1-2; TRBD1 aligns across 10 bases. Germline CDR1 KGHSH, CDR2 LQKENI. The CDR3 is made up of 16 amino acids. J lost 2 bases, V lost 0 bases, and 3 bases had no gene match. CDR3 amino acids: CASSPPMGQGNYGYTF. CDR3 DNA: TGTGCCAGCTCACCACCGATGGGACAGGGGAACTATGGCTACACCTTC.

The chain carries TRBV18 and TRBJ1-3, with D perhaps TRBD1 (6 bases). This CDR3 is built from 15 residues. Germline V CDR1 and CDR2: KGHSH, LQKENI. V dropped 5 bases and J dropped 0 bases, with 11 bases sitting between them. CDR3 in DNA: TGTGCCAGCTCAAGGCAGGGGACCTCTGGAAACACCATATATTTT. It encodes CASSRQGTSGNTIYF.

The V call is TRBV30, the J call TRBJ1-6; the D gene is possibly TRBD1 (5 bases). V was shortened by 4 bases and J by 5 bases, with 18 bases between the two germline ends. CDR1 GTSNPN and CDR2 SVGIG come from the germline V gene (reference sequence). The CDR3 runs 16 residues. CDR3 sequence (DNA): TGTGCCTGGAACAAAGCCGGGACTGCTAATAATTCACCCCTCCACTTT. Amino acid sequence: CAWNKAGTANNSPLHF.

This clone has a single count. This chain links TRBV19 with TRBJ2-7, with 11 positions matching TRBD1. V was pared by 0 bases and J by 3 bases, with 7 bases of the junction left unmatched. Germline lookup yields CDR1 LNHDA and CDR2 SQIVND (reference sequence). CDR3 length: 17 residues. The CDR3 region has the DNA TGTGCCAGTAGTATAGATCTATGGACAGGGGGCTTCTACGAGCAGTACTTC. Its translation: CASSIDLWTGGFYEQYF.

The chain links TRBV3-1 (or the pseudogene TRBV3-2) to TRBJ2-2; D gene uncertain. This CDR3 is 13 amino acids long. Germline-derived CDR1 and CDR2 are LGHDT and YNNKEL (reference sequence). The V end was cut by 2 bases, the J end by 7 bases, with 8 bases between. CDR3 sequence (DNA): TGTGCCAGCAGCCAAAATTCAGGCGGGGAGCTGTTTTTT. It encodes CASSQNSGGELFF.

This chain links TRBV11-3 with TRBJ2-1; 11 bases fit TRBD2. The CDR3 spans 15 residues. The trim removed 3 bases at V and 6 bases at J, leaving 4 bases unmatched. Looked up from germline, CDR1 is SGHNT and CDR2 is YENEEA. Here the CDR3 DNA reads TGTGCCAGCAGCTTTAGCGGGGGGGCCCGCAATGAGCAGTTCTTC. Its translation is CASSFSGGARNEQFF.

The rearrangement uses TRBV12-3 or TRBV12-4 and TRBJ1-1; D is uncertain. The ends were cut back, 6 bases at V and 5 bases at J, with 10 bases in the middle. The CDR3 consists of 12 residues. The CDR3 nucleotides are TGTGCCAGCAGCCCACAGTTTACTGAAGCTTTCTTT. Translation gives CASSPQFTEAFF.

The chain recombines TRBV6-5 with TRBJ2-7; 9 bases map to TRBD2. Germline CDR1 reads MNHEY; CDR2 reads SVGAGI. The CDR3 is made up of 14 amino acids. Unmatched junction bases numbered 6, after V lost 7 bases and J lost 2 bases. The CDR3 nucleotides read TGTGCCAGCAAGGCTAGCGGGGATACCTACGAGCAGTACTTC. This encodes CASKASGDTYEQYF.

CDR3 nucleotide sequence: TGCAGCGGGGTCGGGACAGATTATCAGCCCCAGCATTTT. As protein: CSGVGTDYQPQHF. The rearrangement uses TRBV29-1 and TRBJ1-5; TRBD1 aligns across 7 bases. The J segment lost 5 bases and the V segment lost 7 bases, leaving 8 bases of the junction unmatched. The CDR3 runs to 13 residues. Germline-derived CDR1 and CDR2 are SQVTM and ANQGSEA. The full variable domain, rest sourced from reference TRBV29-1 and TRBJ1-5, is SAVISQKPSRDICQRGTSLTIQCQVDSQVTMMFWYRQQPGQSLTLIATANQGSEATYESGFVIDKFPISRPNLTFSTLTVSNMSPEDSSIYLCSGVGTDYQPQHFGDGTRLSIL.

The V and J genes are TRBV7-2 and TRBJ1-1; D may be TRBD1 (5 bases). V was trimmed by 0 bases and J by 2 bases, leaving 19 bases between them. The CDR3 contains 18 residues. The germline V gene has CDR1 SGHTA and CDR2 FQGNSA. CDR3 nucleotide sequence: TGTGCCAGCAGCTTAGCGTATCGGCCCGTGGGGGGAAACACTGAAGCTTTCTTT. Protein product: CASSLAYRPVGGNTEAFF.

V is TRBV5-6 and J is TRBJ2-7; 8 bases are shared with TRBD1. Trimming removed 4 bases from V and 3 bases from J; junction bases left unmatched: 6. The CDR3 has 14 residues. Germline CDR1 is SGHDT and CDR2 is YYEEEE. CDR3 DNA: TGTGCCAGCAGCCGCGGACAGGGTAACTACGAGCAGTACTTC. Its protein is CASSRGQGNYEQYF.

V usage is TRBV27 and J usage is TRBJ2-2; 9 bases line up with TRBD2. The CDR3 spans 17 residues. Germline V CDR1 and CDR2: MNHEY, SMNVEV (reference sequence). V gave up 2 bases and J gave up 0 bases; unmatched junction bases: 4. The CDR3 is CASSLTAGGPNTGELFF. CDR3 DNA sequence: TGTGCCAGCAGTTTAACGGCGGGGGGGCCGAACACCGGGGAGCTGTTTTTT.

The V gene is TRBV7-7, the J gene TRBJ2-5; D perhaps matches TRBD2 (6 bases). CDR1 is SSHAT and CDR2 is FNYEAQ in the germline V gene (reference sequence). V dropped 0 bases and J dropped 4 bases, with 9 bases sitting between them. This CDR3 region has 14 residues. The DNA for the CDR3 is TGTGCCAGCAGCTTAGCGGGGGGTTCAGAGACCCAGTACTTC. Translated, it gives CASSLAGGSETQYF.

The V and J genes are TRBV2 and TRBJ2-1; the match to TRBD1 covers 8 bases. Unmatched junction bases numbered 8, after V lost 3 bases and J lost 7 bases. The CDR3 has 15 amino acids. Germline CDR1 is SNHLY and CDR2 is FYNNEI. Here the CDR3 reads CASSEAAGGGNEQFF. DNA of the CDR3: TGTGCCAGCAGTGAGGCGGCAGGGGGCGGGAATGAGCAGTTCTTC.

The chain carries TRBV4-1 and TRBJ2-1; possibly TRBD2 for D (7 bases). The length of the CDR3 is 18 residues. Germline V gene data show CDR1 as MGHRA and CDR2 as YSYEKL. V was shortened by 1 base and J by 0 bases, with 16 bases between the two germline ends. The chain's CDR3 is CASSQGLLRGGSYNEQFF. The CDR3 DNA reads TGCGCCAGCAGCCAAGGCCTTTTGAGGGGGGGCTCCTACAATGAGCAGTTCTTC.

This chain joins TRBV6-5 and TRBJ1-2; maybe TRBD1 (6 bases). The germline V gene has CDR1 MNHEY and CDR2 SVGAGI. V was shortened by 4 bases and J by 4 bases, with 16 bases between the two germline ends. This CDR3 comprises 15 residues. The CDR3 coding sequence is TGTGCCAGCAGTTCAGCAGGGGCCGCTTTCTATGGCTACACCTTC. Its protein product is CASSSAGAAFYGYTF.

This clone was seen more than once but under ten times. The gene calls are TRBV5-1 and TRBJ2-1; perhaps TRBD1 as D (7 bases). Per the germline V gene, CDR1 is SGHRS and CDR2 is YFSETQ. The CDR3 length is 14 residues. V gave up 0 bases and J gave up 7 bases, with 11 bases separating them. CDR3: CASSLGSGGNEQFF. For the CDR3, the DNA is TGCGCCAGCAGCTTGGGGTCAGGGGGGAATGAGCAGTTCTTC.

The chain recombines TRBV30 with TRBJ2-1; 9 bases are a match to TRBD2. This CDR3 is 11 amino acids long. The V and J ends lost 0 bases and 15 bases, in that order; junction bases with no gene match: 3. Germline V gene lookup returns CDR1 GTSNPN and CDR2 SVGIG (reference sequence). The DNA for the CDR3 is TGTGCCTGGAGTGTAGGAGCGGGGGGGTTCTTC. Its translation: CAWSVGAGGFF. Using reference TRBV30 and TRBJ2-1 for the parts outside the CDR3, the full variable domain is SQTIHQWPATLVQPVGSPLSLECTVEGTSNPNLYWYRQAAGRGLQLLFYSVGIGQISSEVPQNLSASRPQDRQFILSSKKLLLSDSGFYLCAWSVGAGGFFGPGTRLTVL.